Presented here are 26 T cell receptor beta chains from one specimen sequenced in a study of CD4 T cells in relation to SARS-CoV-2 and coronaviruses. Unexposed donor CD4+ T cells date from 2011-2018, before the COVID-19 pandemic. The cells were cultured for 9 to 11 days before CD4+ T cells were isolated. The antigens these receptors bind are not known. Clones were sequenced by immunoSEQ multiplex PCR, and TCRdb holds only the in-frame ones, with some missing. There are around 16,000 clones in the sample; about 82% occur only once, and over 40% lies in the top ten. Sequencing was performed on CD4+ T cells from PBMCs, cultured in vitro. These TCRs come from a human donor in good health.

The gene calls are TRBV19 and TRBJ2-3, with a tentative D call TRBD2 (6 bases). V was pared by 6 bases and J by 2 bases, with 15 bases between. This CDR3 contains 15 residues. In germline, CDR1 is LNHDA, CDR2 SQIVND (reference sequence). The CDR3 DNA reads TGTGCCAGTAGGACCGGACTACTTAACACAGATACGCAGTATTTT. Translated: CASRTGLLNTDTQYF.

The chain uses TRBV1 and TRBJ2-5; no DNA check was done on the table's D call, TRBD2. TRBV1 is a listed pseudogene. The CDR3 is 13 residues long. CDR3 loop: CTSSSGRSETQYF. Written as DNA, the CDR3 is TGCACCAGCAGTAGCGGGAGATCAGAGACCCAGTACTTC.

V is TRBV28 and J is TRBJ2-1, with 8 bases aligning to TRBD2. Trimming cost V 2 bases and J 2 bases; bases outside gene matches: 5. The length of the CDR3 is 16 residues. CDR1 is MDHEN and CDR2 is SYDVKM in the germline V gene. CDR3 sequence reads: CASSLAREGPYNEQFF. The DNA of the CDR3 is TGTGCCAGCAGTTTAGCACGGGAGGGCCCCTACAATGAGCAGTTCTTC.

V gene TRBV7-9 combines with J gene TRBJ1-2; D perhaps matches TRBD1 (6 bases). Trimming left V 5 bases short and J 5 bases short, with 18 bases between. The CDR3 runs to 15 residues. CDR1 is SEHNR, CDR2 FQNEAQ, per germline (reference sequence). The CDR3 is CASSGGPNIAYGYTF. DNA for the CDR3: TGTGCCAGCAGCGGGGGCCCGAACATAGCTTATGGCTACACCTTC.

In nucleotides, the CDR3 is TGTGCCAGCAGTCAGTACGGGACAGGGGGTTCCTACGAGCAGTACTTC. Translation: CASSQYGTGGSYEQYF. The chain has TRBV6-2 or TRBV6-3 and TRBJ2-7; 11 nucleotides match TRBD1. The germline V gene encodes CDR1 MNHEY and CDR2 SVGEGT. The CDR3 totals 16 residues. With 5 bases clipped from V and 1 base from J, the junction kept 7 bases outside the gene matches.

The V call is TRBV4-1, the J call TRBJ2-5, with 9 nucleotides matching TRBD2. This CDR3 has 14 amino acids. Germline CDR1 and CDR2: MGHRA and YSYEKL. With 4 bases clipped from V and 1 base from J, the junction kept 1 base outside the gene matches. The CDR3 sequence: CASSPTSGQETQYF. The CDR3 region has the DNA TGCGCCAGCAGCCCGACTAGCGGCCAAGAGACCCAGTACTTC.

CDR3 sequence: CASRREGENSPLHF. The CDR3 DNA follows: TGTGCCAGCCGTCGAGAGGGGGAGAATTCACCCCTCCACTTT. This chain uses TRBV6-5 with TRBJ1-6; D is perhaps TRBD1 (6 bases). V dropped 8 bases and J dropped 7 bases, with 15 bases sitting between them. The CDR3 consists of 14 residues. Germline-derived CDR1 and CDR2 are MNHEY and SVGAGI.

This chain uses TRBV6-5 with TRBJ1-3; D not resolved. The CDR3 is made up of 15 amino acids. V was shortened by 6 bases and J by 3 bases, with 15 bases between the two germline ends. Per the germline V gene, CDR1 is MNHEY and CDR2 is SVGAGI. The DNA of the CDR3 is TGTGCCAGCAGCCTATCCAGAGACTTTGGAAACACCATATATTTT. Translated: CASSLSRDFGNTIYF.

The chain links TRBV2 to TRBJ2-1; D is possibly TRBD2 (5 bases). The V end was cut by 6 bases, the J end by 4 bases, with 13 bases between. The length of the CDR3 is 14 residues. Germline CDR1 is SNHLY and CDR2 is FYNNEI. The CDR3 protein is CASRYEAEYNEQFF. The CDR3 DNA follows: TGTGCCAGCAGATACGAAGCGGAGTACAATGAGCAGTTCTTC.

The J gene is TRBJ2-7, the V gene TRBV6-4, with a weak D call TRBD1 (6 bases). Trimming stripped 6 bases from V and 4 bases from J, with 13 bases between. This CDR3 is built from 13 residues. The germline V gene encodes CDR1 MRHNA and CDR2 SNTAGT. CDR3 bases: TGTGCCAGCAGCACGACAGGAGGTTACGAGCAGTACTTC. Its translation is CASSTTGGYEQYF.

This clone was counted only a few times. The gene calls are TRBV6-5 and TRBJ2-5; a weak D match, TRBD1 (6 bases). The germline CDR1 and CDR2 sequences are MNHEY and SVGAGI. The CDR3 consists of 14 residues. Trimming stripped 6 bases from V and 5 bases from J, with 16 bases between. In DNA, the CDR3 is TGTGCCAGCAGGGCAGTGGGGGCGGTCGAGACCCAGTACTTC. Protein sequence: CASRAVGAVETQYF.

This chain links TRBV12-3 or TRBV12-4 with TRBJ1-1; no firm D call. The ends were cut back, 3 bases at V and 1 base at J, with 6 bases in the middle. This CDR3 contains 13 residues. The CDR3 sequence: CASSFTGNTEAFF. CDR3 bases: TGTGCCAGCAGTTTTACGGGGAACACTGAAGCTTTCTTT.

The gene calls are TRBV5-4 and TRBJ2-5; weak D call: TRBD2 (6 bases). Trimming removed 0 bases from V and 5 bases from J, with 20 bases in between. Germline values: CDR1 SGHNT, CDR2 YYREEE (reference sequence). The CDR3 runs 17 residues. The CDR3 spells CASSLAVMGGGGETQYF. As DNA, the CDR3 is TGTGCCAGCAGCTTGGCCGTAATGGGGGGAGGAGGGGAGACCCAGTACTTC.

This clone was detected only a few times. DNA of the CDR3: TGTGCCAGTAGTATTTTGCCAGCAAACACTGAAGCTTTCTTT. Its protein is CASSILPANTEAFF. The chain has TRBV19 and TRBJ1-1; D unclear. The CDR3 extends over 14 amino acids. Germline-derived CDR1 and CDR2 are LNHDA and SQIVND (reference sequence). Trimming shortened V by 3 bases and J by 2 bases, and 10 bases separated the two germline ends.

This sequence joins TRBV6-5 and TRBJ1-1, with a tentative D call TRBD1 (6 bases). Trimming left V 7 bases short and J 1 base short, with 10 bases between. The CDR3 is 13 residues long. Per the germline V gene, CDR1 is MNHEY and CDR2 is SVGAGI. The CDR3 protein is CASTMTGNTEAFF. CDR3 DNA: TGTGCCAGCACAATGACAGGGAACACTGAAGCTTTCTTT.

The chain has TRBV10-2 and TRBJ2-5, with 8 bases matching TRBD1. The V segment lost 4 bases and the J segment 2 bases; nucleotides outside the gene matches: 6. Germline V gives CDR1 WSHSY, CDR2 SAAADI. This CDR3 contains 15 residues. The CDR3 region has the DNA TGCGCCAGCAGTGGTTTAACAGGGGGACAAGAGACCCAGTACTTC. Translated, it gives CASSGLTGGQETQYF.

The rearrangement uses TRBV30 and TRBJ1-1; unclear D gene. This CDR3 contains 13 residues. Trimming left V 4 bases short and J 2 bases short, with 11 bases between. Per germline, CDR1 GTSNPN and CDR2 SVGIG (reference sequence). CDR3 loop: CAWNDDFNTEAFF. CDR3 in DNA: TGTGCCTGGAATGACGACTTTAACACTGAAGCTTTCTTT.

The chain is built from TRBV11-3 and TRBJ2-1; D is ambiguous. Germline CDR1 and CDR2: SGHNT and YENEEA. The length of the CDR3 is 15 residues. V dropped 2 bases and J dropped 0 bases, with 8 bases sitting between them. The CDR3 DNA follows: TGTGCCAGCAGCTTAAAGCTAGTCTCCTACAATGAGCAGTTCTTC. This encodes CASSLKLVSYNEQFF.

The V gene is TRBV15, the J gene TRBJ1-4; weak D call: TRBD1 (5 bases). The V gene's germline CDR1 is LNHNV and CDR2 YYDKDF (reference sequence). The CDR3 is 15 residues long. Between the trimmed V and J ends, which lost 1 base and 7 bases, there was a span of 13 bases. The CDR3 is CATSRAGTSREKLFF. In DNA, the CDR3 is TGTGCCACCAGCAGAGCCGGGACTTCCCGTGAAAAACTGTTTTTT.

This sequence joins TRBV6-5 and TRBJ1-4; perhaps TRBD1 as D (6 bases). CDR3 length: 15 amino acids. Per the germline V gene, CDR1 is MNHEY and CDR2 is SVGAGI. V was shortened by 6 bases and J by 6 bases, with 17 bases between the two germline ends. CDR3 loop: CASRLDWTADEKLFF. In nucleotides, the CDR3 is TGTGCCAGCAGACTAGATTGGACAGCTGATGAAAAACTGTTTTTT.

V gene TRBV15 combines with J gene TRBJ1-4; TRBD1 matches at 9 bases. Germline loops: CDR1 LNHNV, CDR2 YYDKDF (reference sequence). The length of the CDR3 is 15 residues. Unmatched junction bases numbered 4, after V lost 0 bases and J lost 8 bases. This chain's CDR3 is CATSREQGAGEKLFF. CDR3 in DNA: TGTGCCACCAGCAGAGAACAGGGGGCGGGGGAAAAACTGTTTTTT.

The chain combines TRBV24-1 with TRBJ2-7; D tentatively reads TRBD1 or TRBD2 (7 bases each). Trimming pared 5 bases from V and 4 bases from J, leaving 14 bases between. Germline V CDR1 and CDR2: KGHDR, SFDVKD. The CDR3 has 14 amino acids. The CDR3 DNA reads TGTGCCACCAGTGCGACAGGGAGGGGGTACGAGCAGTACTTC. It encodes CATSATGRGYEQYF.

The chain combines TRBV12-5 with TRBJ2-1, with D hard to call. The CDR3 is 11 amino acids. V was trimmed by 3 bases and J by 5 bases, leaving 2 bases between them. Germline V gene lookup returns CDR1 LGHNT and CDR2 FRNRAP. The CDR3 sequence is CASGFDNEQFF. The CDR3 DNA sequence: TGTGCTAGTGGTTTTGACAATGAGCAGTTCTTC.

The rearrangement uses TRBV4-2 and TRBJ1-3, with D perhaps matching TRBD1 (5 bases). Germline values: CDR1 LGHNA, CDR2 YNFKEQ. The CDR3 is 16 residues long. V shed 0 bases and J shed 1 base, with 10 bases lying between them. CDR3 region: CASSQDPGGSGNTIYF. In DNA form, the CDR3 reads TGTGCCAGCAGCCAAGATCCCGGGGGATCTGGAAACACCATATATTTT.

The CDR3: CASSTRSGYTF. The DNA for the CDR3 is TGTGCCAGCAGTACCCGATCAGGCTACACCTTC. The chain employs TRBV12-3 or TRBV12-4 and TRBJ1-2; the D is unclear. With 5 bases removed from V and 8 bases from J, the gap between germline ends came to 9 bases. This CDR3 comprises 11 residues.

V usage is TRBV18 and J usage is TRBJ1-1; 9 bases map to TRBD1. This CDR3 has 15 amino acids. V lost 6 bases, J lost 2 bases, and 7 bases stayed unmatched. Looked up from germline, CDR1 is KGHSH and CDR2 is LQKENI. This CDR3 is CASSLGGQGNTEAFF. CDR3 DNA sequence: TGTGCCAGCTCCTTGGGGGGACAGGGAAACACTGAAGCTTTCTTT.